The source of this TCR beta chain is a study of cytomegalovirus exposure and HLA in healthy donors (dated by TCRdb to 2017 to 2019). In the study overall: In an earlier analysis of roughly 590 of the donors, 276 Gb of sequence data and some 100 million unique TCR beta sequences from 150 million to 200 million T cells were reported. In addition to the first cohort of around 670 subjects, a separate validation cohort of 120 different subjects was used. HLA typing covered class I and class II loci at four-digit resolution. In a later genetic analysis, genome-wide SNP genotypes for about three fifths of the roughly 670 donors were used, and that subset was treated as a discovery cohort. Every repertoire in the discovery cohort had been generated on one and the same sequencing platform. Typing coverage differed by locus: A, B, C, DRB1 and DQB1 were typed in roughly 620-630 donors, DQA1 in about 560, DPA1 in approximately 610, and DPB1 in 472. A later analysis re-examined previously published TCR beta repertoires from around 670 donors and added high-resolution HLA genotyping to investigate patterns of TCR occurrence. Roughly 300 gigabases of sequencing data and 70 million to 85 million unique TCR sequences were included in an early release covering roughly 600 HLA-typed donors. In the later analysis, no new phenotypic data were used to find candidate immune exposures; instead, reliance was placed on TCR beta sequences and their occurrence across donors. Donor age, sex, ethnicity and CMV serostatus were collected together with the repertoire data. To predict cytomegalovirus infection status, the study combined high-throughput TCR immunosequencing, statistical association of individual TCRs with disease status, and machine learning. The study was designed to test whether signatures of past pathogen exposure could be identified by cataloging public T cell receptors. Roughly five DR-DQ haplotypes were treated as single units for association and clustering because of strong linkage in the cohort. The genetic ancestry cluster associated with self-reported Caucasian donors included about 81% of the 300 to 400 genotyped donors. The T cell repertoires of 550 to 850 subjects were profiled by immunosequencing and related to cytomegalovirus serostatus. In an earlier analysis of 500 to 650 of the donors, high-throughput TCR beta sequencing was used to judge whether each TCR beta V gene segment behaved as functional or pseudogenic. Among several hundred genotyped donors of the cohort, an average of roughly 230,000 unique TCR beta nucleotide sequences was sequenced per donor, of which approximately 18% were non-productive. What the study reported, not specific to this receptor: Three of the identified cytomegalovirus-associated TCR beta chains were confirmed in vitro to be specific for cytomegalovirus antigens. About 17 rarely observed V segments, including chromosome 9 orphons, were excluded from the earlier analysis of about 600 of the donors because counts were too low. It was suggested by the authors that the approach could potentially be generalized to other disease states and immunological phenotypes. In a later analysis, most CMV-associated TCR beta chains were found to appear HLA-restricted, with HLA associations seemingly driven largely by CMV exposure. While some public TCRs were present in many individuals, most TCR sequences turned up only very rarely across donors. Cytomegalovirus status was reported to be diagnosed by the classifier with high specificity and sensitivity in both the original and validation cohorts. The presence/absence analyses assumed that sequencing depth was roughly uniform across donors, and that assumption may not be true. In an earlier analysis of some 540 of the donors, most TCR beta V segments appeared in productive rearrangements about 87% or about 30% of the time, broadly matching IMGT annotations. A further reported finding was that TCR beta sequences accurately predicted the HLA-A and HLA-B alleles for most subjects in the first cohort. Linkage disequilibrium might explain the correlated functional status among segregating V segments, but an unknown experimental factor could not be ruled out. Compared with equally common non-associated chains, HLA-associated TCR beta chains in a later analysis were more clonally expanded and had lower generation probabilities. A total of 150 to 200 TCR beta chains were listed by the study as associated with cytomegalovirus. A later genetic analysis associated a missense DCLRE1C variant with V-gene and J-gene trimming of TCR beta chains, and an independent cohort replicated the association. In a later genetic analysis, fewer N-insertions in productive TCRs were reported among donors in an Asian-associated ancestry cluster than the approximately 710-donor mean. This cohort had only TCR beta chains sequenced, and the lack of alpha or paired-chain data limited which features could be detected. At a false discovery rate of 0.05, a later analysis linked under 20,000 TCR beta sequences to specific HLA alleles. Because HLA typing was unavailable for some donors at each locus, only the typed subset was used in association tests. When HLA alleles, especially DR and DQ, strongly co-occurred, TCR associations were difficult to assign to individual alleles. According to a later analysis, TCR association rates differed among HLA loci, with DRB1 alleles showing the most associated TCRs and HLA-C alleles showing the fewest. A group of highly shared sequence variants was considered likely to be a technical artifact of the sequencing pipeline. Several of the top co-occurrence clusters appeared to be linked to parvovirus B19, influenza, CMV and Epstein-Barr virus, according to a later analysis. Because the 87-base-pair reads could not distinguish some IMGT-functional V segments, including TRBV6-2 and TRBV6-3, those segments were excluded. For the cohort, immune exposure information was limited to CMV serostatus.

The cohort consisted of fewer than 700 healthy bone marrow donors. All cohort members were sampled while nominally healthy, although unrecorded immune exposures were likely present. The donor was CMV seropositive and belonged to the group of 250 to 350 seropositive cohort members. A peripheral blood sample was provided by each donor, and peripheral blood mononuclear cells were used for TCR beta sequencing. The Qiagen DNeasy Blood Extraction Kit was used to extract genomic DNA from the blood cell samples. About this clone itself: Its cognate antigen has yet to be identified.

The library was produced with the immunoSEQ multiplex PCR assay. For the multiplex PCR, a mixture combining 60 forward primers for TCR Vbeta segments and 13 reverse primers for TCR Jbeta segments was used. A multiplex PCR assay on genomic DNA amplified the CDR3 region of rearranged TCR beta genes. On the Illumina HiSeq System, the amplified TCR beta libraries were sequenced as 87-base-pair reads. The authors processed their data as follows. A later analysis tallied some 79 million unique TCR beta chains across the 666 repertoires, and approximately 12 million of those chains were shared by two or more donors. To remove PCR and sequencing errors, raw reads were error-corrected and collapsed into unique sequences using a nearest-neighbor algorithm that merged closely related sequences. V, D and J gene segments were assigned by aligning CDR3 sequences to IMGT reference sequences. For a sequence to be retained, at least a six-nucleotide match to both a V gene segment and a J gene segment was required. Rearrangements were classified as productive when the CDR3 lacked stop codons and remained in frame with V and J, and all other rearrangements were classified as non-productive. Following IMGT convention, CDR3 was defined as the stretch from the second conserved V-encoded cysteine up to the conserved J-encoded phenylalanine. In an earlier analysis of around 640 of the donors, sequences lacking an unambiguous match to a single V gene segment were excluded. An earlier analysis of 500 to 700 of the donors classified V segments as functional when productive rearrangements were above 56.7% and as segregating when the standard deviation between donors was above 5%. A statistical classification framework was built to diagnose cytomegalovirus status from the catalog of TCR beta chain sequences. V and J gene assignment, in a later analysis, came from comparing TCR nucleotide sequences with IMGT/GENE-DB human TR gene sequences. The TCRdist pipeline was used in a later analysis to assign CDR3 sequences and most-parsimonious VDJ recombination scenarios. In a later analysis, each TCR beta chain was defined by its CDR3 amino acid sequence together with its V-gene family, and reads lacking a unique V-gene family were excluded. A later analysis removed several hundred highly shared, low-generation-probability nucleotide sequences to deal with suspected cross-contamination and a sequencing artifact. For each public chain, a later analysis derived a clonal expansion index from normalized ranks of inferred template counts within each repertoire. Generation probabilities in a later analysis came from a VDJ recombination model fitted to out-of-frame rearrangements, and those results were checked against IGoR. Hypergeometric tests were used in a later analysis to score TCR-TCR, TCR-HLA and TCR-CMV co-occurrence, with a repertoire-size bias correction applied to the TCR pairs. To estimate false discovery rates, a later analysis permuted the HLA or CMV assignments 20 times. In a later analysis, co-occurring TCRs were grouped with DBSCAN, and TCRdist sequence similarity was added when clustering was performed within HLA-allele-positive subsets. Repertoires with fewer than 30,000 or more than 120,000 public chains, plus five repertoires with anomalous nucleotide sharing, were excluded from co-occurrence clustering. The source is immuneACCESS, and TCRdb retained only in-frame sequences with V and J called. Part of the clones is not carried over; for the studies checked, unresolved V genes explain less than half of this, and the remainder is unexplained. V, J and clone size reflect that table, while D and trimming were determined from the DNA. The sample's table lists a count of around 53,000 clones. The ten largest clones take up around 12% of the sample.

Measured from the cysteine to the phenylalanine, the CDR3 is 15 residues long. Only the CDR3 portion is preserved as DNA: 45 bases, with reading frame beginning at the first base. V drops 4 bases and J drops 7 bases, leaving 17 bases in between. In the germline V gene, CDR1 corresponds to MGHRA and CDR2 to YSYEKL. The specimen was PBMCs. The chain employs TRBV4-1 and TRBJ2-1; tentative D gene TRBD2, with 7 bases matching. This TCR was recovered from a man younger than 35 in good health and CMV-seropositive. DNA sequence: TGCGCCAGCAGCCCAGGACTAGGGGGTTTGAATGAGCAGTTCTTC. It translates to CASSPGLGGLNEQFF.